The clone carrying this T cell receptor (beta chain) was seen many times. The sample belongs to a study of beta chain features in type 1 diabetes. Trimming removed 5 bases at V and 6 bases at J, with 9 bases between. CDR1 is SGHVS, CDR2 FNYEAQ, per germline. The CDR3 runs to 12 residues. The investigators reverse transcribed all of the isolated RNA, so they sequenced expressed TCRB transcripts. The data were produced by immunoSEQ multiplex PCR, yet TCRdb's version contains in-frame clones alone and is incomplete. Among around 340,000 clones listed, 8% were seen once. This TCR was sampled from a woman between 18 and 30 years old in good health. The specimen was central memory CD4+ T cells from blood. The V call is TRBV7-6, the J call TRBJ2-3, with D unresolved. CDR3 in DNA: TGTGCCAGCAGCCCTGGGTTGGATACGCAGTATTTT. This sequence encodes CASSPGLDTQYF.